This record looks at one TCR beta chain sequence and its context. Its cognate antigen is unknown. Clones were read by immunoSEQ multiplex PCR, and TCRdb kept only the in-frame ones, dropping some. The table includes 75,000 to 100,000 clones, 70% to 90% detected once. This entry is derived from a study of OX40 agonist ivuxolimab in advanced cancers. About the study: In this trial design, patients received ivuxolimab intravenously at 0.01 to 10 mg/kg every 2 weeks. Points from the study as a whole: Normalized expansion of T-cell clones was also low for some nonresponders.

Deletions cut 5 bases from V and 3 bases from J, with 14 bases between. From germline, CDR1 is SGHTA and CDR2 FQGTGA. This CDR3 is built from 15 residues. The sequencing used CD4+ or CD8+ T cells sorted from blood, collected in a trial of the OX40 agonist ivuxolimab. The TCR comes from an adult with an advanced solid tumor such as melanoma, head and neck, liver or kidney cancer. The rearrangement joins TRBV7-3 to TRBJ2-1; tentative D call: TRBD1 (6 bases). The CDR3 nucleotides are TGTGCCAGCAGCGACAGGTCGGACGGCTACAATGAGCAGTTCTTC. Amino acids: CASSDRSDGYNEQFF.